The 23 T cell receptor beta chains presented below share a single source sample, sequenced in a study of response to subunit inactivated influenza vaccine. TCRdb reprocessed the RT-PCR reads with MiXCR, giving one entry per CDR3 protein. The data hold about 580,000 distinct CDR3 sequences, with 12% to 15% observed a single time. The source was PBMCs from blood, collected less than 13 days after vaccination. These receptors came from a man in his fifties who received an inactivated influenza vaccine.

The rearrangement joins TRBV6-5 to TRBJ2-1; 7 bases map to TRBD2. Looked up from germline, CDR1 is MNHEY and CDR2 is SVGAGI. The CDR3 runs 18 residues. Trimming cost V 0 bases and J 3 bases; bases outside gene matches: 11. The chain's CDR3 is CASSYSKFGLADYNEQFF. The CDR3 bases are TGTGCCAGCAGTTACTCGAAGTTCGGGCTAGCGGACTACAATGAGCAGTTCTTC.

The rearrangement joins TRBV5-1 to TRBJ2-2; 7 bases are shared with TRBD1. The germline CDR1 and CDR2 sequences are SGHRS and YFSETQ. The V gene end was trimmed by 4 bases and the J gene end by 6 bases; junction bases not matched to a gene: 9. This CDR3 contains 15 residues. CDR3 sequence (DNA): TGCGCCAGCAGCCATAGCAGGGGGTTAGCCGGGGAGCTGTTTTTT. It translates to CASSHSRGLAGELFF.

The chain combines TRBV28 with TRBJ1-3, with 8 bases lining up with TRBD1. The V gene's germline CDR1 is MDHEN and CDR2 SYDVKM. The V and J ends lost 5 bases and 0 bases, in that order; junction bases with no gene match: 9. This CDR3 spans 17 amino acids. CDR3 sequence: CASSRRTGRSSGNTIYF. The CDR3 DNA reads TGTGCCAGCAGTCGAAGGACAGGGAGAAGCTCTGGAAACACCATATATTTT.

The chain carries TRBV28 and TRBJ2-5; 12 bases are a match to TRBD1. V lost 5 bases to trimming and J lost 2 bases; unmatched junction nucleotides: 12. CDR3 length: 18 amino acids. Germline assignment: CDR1 MDHEN and CDR2 SYDVKM. In DNA, the CDR3 is TGTGCCAGCAGTCCGGGGACAGGGGGCGCGTATTATCAAGAGACCCAGTACTTC. This codes for CASSPGTGGAYYQETQYF.

V gene TRBV20-1 combines with J gene TRBJ1-5; 9 positions match TRBD1. There are 14 residues in the CDR3. Losses at the gene ends were 3 bases for V and 10 bases for J; bases not matched to a gene: 10. Germline CDR1 DFQATT, CDR2 SNEGSKA (reference sequence). The CDR3 here is CSARGTGPVSPQHF. The CDR3 nucleotides are TGCAGTGCTAGGGGGACAGGGCCCGTTTCACCCCAGCATTTT.

This chain uses TRBV20-1 with TRBJ2-5; 9 nucleotides match TRBD1. Germline-derived CDR1 and CDR2 are DFQATT and SNEGSKA (reference sequence). This CDR3 is 15 amino acids long. Unmatched junction bases numbered 8, after V lost 2 bases and J lost 4 bases. DNA of the CDR3: TGCAGTGCTAGACCGACACAGGGGGCGAGAGAGACCCAGTACTTC. Translation gives CSARPTQGARETQYF.

The V gene is TRBV7-6, the J gene TRBJ2-2; D gene uncertain. With 1 base removed from V and 0 bases from J, the gap between germline ends came to 9 bases. CDR1 and CDR2 from the germline V gene are SGHVS and FNYEAQ. This CDR3 region has 16 residues. For the CDR3, the DNA is TGTGCCAGCAGCTTAGTTCCATCCACGAACACCGGGGAGCTGTTTTTT. Translated, it gives CASSLVPSTNTGELFF.

The gene calls are TRBV29-1 and TRBJ1-1, with 8 bases that match TRBD1. Germline lookup yields CDR1 SQVTM and CDR2 ANQGSEA. This CDR3 has 13 amino acids. V was clipped by 3 bases and J by 10 bases; unmatched bases: 10. CDR3 DNA: TGCAGCGTTGACGCAGGGGGCGGTCTTGGAGCTTTCTTT. Its translation: CSVDAGGGLGAFF.

This sequence joins TRBV20-1 and TRBJ2-7; the match to TRBD2 covers 7 bases. There are 15 residues in the CDR3. Germline V gives CDR1 DFQATT, CDR2 SNEGSKA (reference sequence). The V and J ends lost 5 bases and 0 bases, in that order; junction bases with no gene match: 10. The CDR3 protein is CSAGYPSGSSYEQYF. The DNA for the CDR3 is TGCAGTGCTGGGTACCCTAGCGGAAGCTCCTACGAGCAGTACTTC.

This clonotype turned up a few times. The chain links TRBV5-1 to TRBJ2-1; 7 nucleotides agree with TRBD1. With 4 bases clipped from V and 6 bases from J, the junction kept 10 bases outside the gene matches. CDR3 length equals 15 residues. Germline V gives CDR1 SGHRS, CDR2 YFSETQ. The CDR3, as DNA: TGCGCCAGCAGCGGGACAGACAGGGTCGGCAATGAGCAGTTCTTC. Translating it yields CASSGTDRVGNEQFF.

In this sample, this clonotype turned up a few times. This sequence joins TRBV4-3 and TRBJ2-3; 11 bases line up with TRBD2. Per the germline V gene, CDR1 is LGHNA and CDR2 is YSLEER. With V trimmed by 0 bases and J by 3 bases, 11 bases remained unmatched. CDR3 length equals 19 residues. The CDR3 loop is CASSQDRLAGGPITDTQYF. DNA for the CDR3: TGCGCCAGCAGCCAAGATCGATTAGCGGGAGGGCCGATAACAGATACGCAGTATTTT.

The rearrangement joins TRBV7-9 to TRBJ2-7; D is unclear. Germline values: CDR1 SEHNR, CDR2 FQNEAQ (reference sequence). The CDR3 consists of 14 residues. The germline V and J ends were trimmed by 3 bases and 2 bases, with 11 bases remaining between them. The CDR3 region is CASSFGQIPYEQYF. The CDR3 DNA reads as TGTGCCAGCAGCTTTGGCCAGATCCCCTACGAGCAGTACTTC.

This clonotype was recorded at least ten times. CDR3 sequence (DNA): TGCAGTGCTGGGGGTGGGGGAACCGGGAAAGATACGCAGTATTTT. This codes for CSAGGGGTGKDTQYF. The chain combines TRBV20-1 with TRBJ2-3; possibly TRBD1 or TRBD2 for D (5 bases each). V was cut by 5 bases and J by 5 bases, with 20 bases left in between. The CDR3 runs to 15 residues. Germline V gene data show CDR1 as DFQATT and CDR2 as SNEGSKA (reference sequence).

J is TRBJ2-1 and V is TRBV7-9; possibly TRBD1 for D (6 bases). CDR1 is SEHNR and CDR2 is FQNEAQ in the germline V gene (reference sequence). The CDR3 spans 16 residues. The V and J ends lost 5 bases and 3 bases respectively, with 17 bases between them. The CDR3 spells CASSQSAGVRYNEQFF. The CDR3, as DNA: TGTGCCAGCAGCCAAAGCGCAGGGGTCCGCTACAATGAGCAGTTCTTC.

This clonotype came up a few times. V usage is TRBV6-5 and J usage is TRBJ2-7, with 7 positions matching TRBD2. Looked up from germline, CDR1 is MNHEY and CDR2 is SVGAGI. The CDR3 has 13 amino acids. With V trimmed by 4 bases and J by 6 bases, 6 bases remained unmatched. The CDR3 nucleotides read TGTGCCAGCAGTTCAATGCTAGCGGTCGAGCAGTACTTC. As protein: CASSSMLAVEQYF.

There are a few counts of this clonotype. The V gene is TRBV20-1, the J gene TRBJ1-2; 8 bases map to TRBD1. V shed 5 bases, J shed 6 bases, and the junction held 2 bases outside the gene matches. Per germline, CDR1 DFQATT and CDR2 SNEGSKA (reference sequence). The CDR3 runs to 11 residues. The CDR3 protein is CSADRGDGYTF. In nucleotides, the CDR3 is TGCAGTGCTGACAGGGGTGATGGCTACACCTTC.

This clonotype has ten or more counts. The rearrangement joins TRBV29-1 to TRBJ2-1; 8 bases match TRBD2. J gave up 6 bases and V 2 bases, and 3 bases lay outside the gene matches. Germline V CDR1 and CDR2: SQVTM, ANQGSEA. This CDR3 contains 13 residues. CDR3 nucleotide sequence: TGCAGCGTTGAATCCGGGACTAGCAATGAGCAGTTCTTC. This gives the protein CSVESGTSNEQFF.

There are a few counts of this clonotype. This rearrangement joins TRBV3-1 to TRBJ2-1; D is undetermined. The length of the CDR3 is 13 residues. The germline gives CDR1 LGHDT, CDR2 YNNKEL (reference sequence). Between the trimmed V and J ends, which lost 0 bases and 6 bases, there was a span of 6 bases. As DNA, the CDR3 is TGTGCCAGCAGCCAAGAATGGGGCAATGAGCAGTTCTTC. Translation gives CASSQEWGNEQFF.

In this sample, this clonotype turned up a few times. The V call is TRBV6-1, the J call TRBJ2-7; the match to TRBD2 covers 11 bases. Germline V CDR1 and CDR2: MNHNS, SASEGT. The CDR3 is made up of 15 amino acids. Trimming at V came to 3 bases and at J to 2 bases, leaving 3 bases not matched to a gene. CDR3 coding DNA: TGTGCCAGCAGTGACTTTAGCGGGAGGGCCTACGAGCAGTACTTC. This sequence encodes CASSDFSGRAYEQYF.

In its sample, this clonotype was seen a few times. The V gene is TRBV6-1, the J gene TRBJ2-7; D is perhaps TRBD2 (5 bases). The CDR3 is 16 amino acids. CDR1 is MNHNS and CDR2 is SASEGT in the germline V gene. Trimming stripped 2 bases from V and 3 bases from J, with 17 bases between. The CDR3 nucleotides read TGTGCCAGCAGTGAACGGGTCGGAACGGGGTTCTACGAGCAGTACTTC. It encodes CASSERVGTGFYEQYF.

Notes on this clonotype: Mismatch with germline at one junction end may stem from a read error. The chain joins TRBV18 to TRBJ2-1; 8 bases agree with TRBD1. Germline V gives CDR1 KGHSH, CDR2 LQKENI. This CDR3 comprises 14 residues. DNA of the CDR3: TGTGCCAGCTCACCCGGACAGGGCTACTATGAGCAGTTCTTC. Protein product: CASSPGQGYYEQFF.

In its sample, this clonotype was seen a few times. V usage is TRBV12-3 or TRBV12-4 and J usage is TRBJ2-7; 12 bases match TRBD1. V was pared by 7 bases and J by 4 bases, with 5 bases of the junction left unmatched. The CDR3 length is 14 residues. CDR3 sequence reads: CASTRDRGLYEQYF. CDR3 DNA: TGTGCCAGCACCCGGGACAGGGGGCTTTACGAGCAGTACTTC.

CDR3 DNA sequence: TGTGCCAGCTCAACGACAGGGGGCGCGGTCGCCAATGAGCAGTTCTTC. This translates into CASSTTGGAVANEQFF. This chain joins TRBV18 and TRBJ2-1; 10 nucleotides agree with TRBD1. The V gene's germline CDR1 is KGHSH and CDR2 LQKENI. Trimming at V came to 5 bases and at J to 6 bases, leaving 10 bases not matched to a gene. The CDR3 covers 16 residues. Combining the CDR3 with reference TRBV18 and TRBJ2-1 gives the whole variable domain NAGVMQNPRHLVRRRGQEARLRCSPMKGHSHVYWYRQLPEEGLKFMVYLQKENIIDESGMPKERFSAEFPKEGPSILRIQQVVRGDSAAYFCASSTTGGAVANEQFFGPGTRLTVL.